The rows below give T cell receptor beta chains drawn from one sample of a study of T cells in Graves' hyperthyroidism and ophthalmopathy. TCRdb analysed the multiplex PCR reads with MiXCR anew, one entry per CDR3 protein. The repertoire consists of 500,000 to 650,000 distinct CDR3 sequences, with roughly a sixth occurring once and the leading ten covering 15% to 20%. The specimen sequenced was blood. The source is a woman aged 18-35 years with Graves' ophthalmopathy. CDR3s include the opening cysteine and the closing phenylalanine or tryptophan. D genes are given only for firm matches. Clone size is not always given. Where it is, it says once, few, many or a class for expanded clones.

cdr3_length	v_call	clone_size	j_call	d_call	cdr3_nt	cdr3_aa
14	TRBV27	many	TRBJ2-4	.	TGTGCCAGCAGTCCCCGGAGCACGGGGAACATTCAGTACTTC	CASSPRSTGNIQYF
14	TRBV7-2	.	TRBJ1-3	.	TGTGCCAGCAGCTCCACCGTAGCAGGAAACACCATATATTTT	CASSSTVAGNTIYF
14	TRBV4-1	few	TRBJ2-1	TRBD2	TGCGCCAGCAGCCAAGAACGACTAGCACGTGAGCAGTTCTTC	CASSQERLAREQFF
15	TRBV29-1	.	TRBJ2-7	TRBD1	TGCAGCGTTGAGCACCGGGACAGGGAAGGTTACGAGCAGTACTTC	CSVEHRDREGYEQYF
13	TRBV4-2	.	TRBJ1-3	.	TGTGCCAGCAGCCAATTCTCTGGAAACACCATATATTTT	CASSQFSGNTIYF
14	TRBV5-1	.	TRBJ1-2	TRBD1	TGCGCCAGCAGCCCAGGACAGGGGGCGTTTGGCTACACCTTC	CASSPGQGAFGYTF
14	TRBV14	few	TRBJ1-1	.	TGTGCCAGCAGCCAGGGTACCCTGGGAGGGAAAGCTTTCTTT	CASSQGTLGGKAFF
13	TRBV6-1	many	TRBJ2-5	TRBD1	TGTGCCAGCAGGGGGACAGGAGTGGGGACCCAGTACTTC	CASRGTGVGTQYF
16	TRBV28	.	TRBJ2-1	TRBD2	TGTGCCAGCAGTTTAATGGCGGGAGGGCCTTACAATGAGCAGTTCTTC	CASSLMAGGPYNEQFF
16	TRBV11-2	.	TRBJ2-7	.	TGTGCCAGCAGCTTAGCCCTACAGGGAAGGGGCTACGAGCAGTACTTC	CASSLALQGRGYEQYF
15	TRBV28	many	TRBJ1-1	TRBD1	TGTGCCAGCAGTTTCAGGGGGCGAAGGAACACTGAAGCTTTCTTT	CASSFRGRRNTEAFF
12	TRBV30	many	TRBJ1-2	.	TGTGCCTGGAACTCAGGGAACTATGGCTACACCTTC	CAWNSGNYGYTF
16	TRBV13	.	TRBJ2-3	TRBD2	TGTGCCAGCACAGGGACTAGCGGGGAAGACACAGATACGCAGTATTTT	CASTGTSGEDTDTQYF
14	TRBV18	few	TRBJ1-5	TRBD1	TGTGCCAGCCACGGGACAGACAGCAGACGGCCCCAGCATTTT	CASHGTDSRRPQHF
18	TRBV12-3/TRBV12-4	many	TRBJ2-6	TRBD1	TGTGCCAGCAGTTTAGAAGGGACAGGGGGCCTTGGGGCCAACGTCCTGACTTTC	CASSLEGTGGLGANVLTF
12	TRBV6-1	many	TRBJ1-2	TRBD1	TGTGCCAGCAGCAGGGGGGGCTATGGCTACACCTTC	CASSRGGYGYTF
10	TRBV5-1	few	TRBJ1-5	.	TGCGCCAGCAGCAGTCAGCCCCAGCATTTT	CASSSQPQHF
17	TRBV20-1	many	TRBJ2-5	.	TGCAGTGCTACCCCTTATATAGGGGGGGATTACCAAGAGACCCAGTACTTC	CSATPYIGGDYQETQYF
13	TRBV30	.	TRBJ2-2	TRBD1	TGTGCCTGGAGACAGGGGGCCGGCGGGGAGCTGTTTTTT	CAWRQGAGGELFF
15	TRBV7-9	many	TRBJ2-3	.	TGTGCCAGCAGCTTAGACTCAGCCGGCACAGATACGCAGTATTTT	CASSLDSAGTDTQYF
14	TRBV6-1	.	TRBJ1-4	TRBD1	TGTGCCAGCAACTTACAGGGGATGAGTTCGAAACTGTTTTTT	CASNLQGMSSKLFF
14	TRBV5-1	many	TRBJ1-5	.	TGCGCCAGCAGCTTGGAAGGCACCGATCAGCCCCAGCATTTT	CASSLEGTDQPQHF
15	TRBV6-2/TRBV6-3	many	TRBJ2-3	TRBD1	TGTGCCAGCAGTTACGCACAGGGGAACACAGATACGCAGTATTTT	CASSYAQGNTDTQYF
15	TRBV7-2	many	TRBJ2-3	TRBD2	TGTGCCAGCAGCTCCGGGACTAGCCGAGGAGATACGCAGTATTTT	CASSSGTSRGDTQYF
15	TRBV27	many	TRBJ1-2	.	TGTGCCAGCAGATCCAGGTTGTTTCAACACTATGGCTACACCTTC	CASRSRLFQHYGYTF
15	TRBV9	.	TRBJ1-4	.	TGTGCCAGCAGCGTAGGGTTGGAGGGAGCTGAAAAACTGTTTTTT	CASSVGLEGAEKLFF
14	TRBV7-3	many	TRBJ2-1	TRBD1	TGTGCCAGCAGCTTAGACAGGGAAAACCTAGAGCAGTTCTTC	CASSLDRENLEQFF
18	TRBV28	many	TRBJ2-5	TRBD1	TGTGCCAGCAGTTTAGAGCGTCCCAGGACAGGGGGCAAAGAGACCCAGTACTTC	CASSLERPRTGGKETQYF
15	TRBV3-1	many	TRBJ1-5	TRBD1	TGTGCCAGCAGCCAGGGGACAGGGCGGTATCAGCCCCAGCATTTT	CASSQGTGRYQPQHF
15	TRBV30	many	TRBJ2-1	TRBD2	TGTGCCTGGAGTGTGTCGGCGGGGGGGCTCAATGAGCAGTTCTTC	CAWSVSAGGLNEQFF
13	TRBV30	many	TRBJ1-2	TRBD1	TGTGCCTGGAGAGGGGGCTGGGAATATGGCTACACCTTC	CAWRGGWEYGYTF
17	TRBV7-2	many	TRBJ2-3	TRBD2	TGTGCCAGCAGCCGACGACTAGCGGGAGGGCCTGAAGATACGCAGTATTTT	CASSRRLAGGPEDTQYF
11	TRBV6-1	few	TRBJ1-1	.	TGTGCCAGCAGTGGAGAGCTTGAAGCTTTCTTT	CASSGELEAFF
17	TRBV11-2	few	TRBJ1-2	TRBD1	TGTGCCAGCAGCTCGATCCGGGACAGGGGGCCCGACTATGGCTACACCTTC	CASSSIRDRGPDYGYTF
14	TRBV3-1	many	TRBJ2-5	.	TGTGCCAGCAGCCAAGATATCAGCGAAGAGACCCAGTACTTC	CASSQDISEETQYF
15	TRBV10-3	few	TRBJ1-3	.	TGTGCCATCAGTGGGACACTTGACTCTGGAAACACCATATATTTT	CAISGTLDSGNTIYF
15	TRBV10-3	.	TRBJ2-2	TRBD1	TGTGCCATCACTGGGACAGGGTCGGACACCGGGGAGCTGTTTTTT	CAITGTGSDTGELFF
14	TRBV9	many	TRBJ2-7	TRBD2	TGTGCCAGCAGCCCCGGGACTAGGTCCCACGAGCAGTACTTC	CASSPGTRSHEQYF
12	TRBV6-1	few	TRBJ2-1	TRBD1	TGTGTGGTGACAGGGCCCTACAATGAGCAGTTCTTC	CVVTGPYNEQFF
16	TRBV29-1	many	TRBJ2-1	TRBD1	TGCAGCGTAGATGGACAGGGGATTAGCTCCTACAATGAGCAGTTCTTC	CSVDGQGISSYNEQFF
13	TRBV4-2	.	TRBJ2-7	.	TGTGCCAGCAGCCAAGATATGCGCTTTGAGCAGTACTTC	CASSQDMRFEQYF
16	TRBV2	.	TRBJ1-4	TRBD1	TGTGCCAGCAGTGCTCGGACAGGGGGCAAGCGTGAAAAACTGTTTTTT	CASSARTGGKREKLFF
14	TRBV25-1	.	TRBJ2-2	.	TGTGCCAGCAGTGGACAGGCAAACACCGGGGAGCTGTTTTTT	CASSGQANTGELFF
18	TRBV2	many	TRBJ2-5	TRBD2	TGTGCCAGCAGTGGCGGGACTAGCGGGAGCGGCCCCCAAGAGACCCAGTACTTC	CASSGGTSGSGPQETQYF
14	TRBV6-2/TRBV6-3	few	TRBJ1-2	.	TGTGCCAGCAGTGACTCAGGACGCGGCTATGGCTACACCTTC	CASSDSGRGYGYTF
16	TRBV5-6	few	TRBJ1-3	.	TGTGCCAGCAGCTTTTGGCATCGGGGAACTGGAAACACCATATATTTT	CASSFWHRGTGNTIYF
14	TRBV5-1	.	TRBJ2-3	TRBD2	TGCGCCAGCACCCAGCGGGGGGCCACAGATACGCAGTATTTT	CASTQRGATDTQYF
16	TRBV9	.	TRBJ2-1	TRBD2	TGTGCCAGCAGCGTATCTGTTAGCGGGAGTTTCAATGAGCAGTTCTTC	CASSVSVSGSFNEQFF
16	TRBV5-6	.	TRBJ2-7	.	TGTGCCAGCAGCGGTAAGAGGCAGGGGCTGACCCACGAGCAGTACTTC	CASSGKRQGLTHEQYF
14	TRBV28	few	TRBJ1-5	.	TGTGCCAGCAAGGCCCCCCAGATCAATCAGCCCCAGCATTTT	CASKAPQINQPQHF
13	TRBV4-1	few	TRBJ1-5	.	TGCGCCAGCAGCCAAGAAGATTATCAGCCCCAGCATTTT	CASSQEDYQPQHF
14	TRBV28	many	TRBJ2-2	.	TGTGCCAGCAGTCCGGGACAGAACACCGGGGAGCTGTTTTTT	CASSPGQNTGELFF
17	TRBV20-1	many	TRBJ2-1	TRBD2	TGCAGTGCTAGTTCCGTGACTAGCGGGAGGGCCTGGGGCGAGCAGTTCTTC	CSASSVTSGRAWGEQFF
17	TRBV24-1	many	TRBJ2-1	TRBD2	TGTGCCACCAGTGATTCACTAGCGGGGGGATTTTACAATGAGCAGTTCTTC	CATSDSLAGGFYNEQFF